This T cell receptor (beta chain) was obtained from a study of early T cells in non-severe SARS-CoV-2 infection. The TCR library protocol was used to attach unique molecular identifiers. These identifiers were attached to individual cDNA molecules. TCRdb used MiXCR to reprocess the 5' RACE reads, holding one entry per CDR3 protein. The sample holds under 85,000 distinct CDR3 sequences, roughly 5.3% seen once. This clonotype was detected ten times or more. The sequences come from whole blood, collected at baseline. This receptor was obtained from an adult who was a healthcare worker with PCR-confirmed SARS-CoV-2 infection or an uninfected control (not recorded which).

The CDR3 DNA follows: TGTGCCAGCAGTTTAGTACAGTCCGATCAGCCCCAGCATTTT. Protein product: CASSLVQSDQPQHF. J is TRBJ1-5 and V is TRBV27, with D uncertain. CDR1 and CDR2 (germline): MNHEY, SMNVEV (reference sequence). Trimming left V 2 bases short and J 5 bases short, with 10 bases between. This CDR3 has 14 residues.